The rows below give T cell receptor beta chains drawn from one sample of a study of T-cell reconstitution after alpha-beta-depleted transplantation in children. One entry per CDR3 protein results from TCRdb running MiXCR on the PCR reads. The sample contains fewer than 200,000 distinct CDR3 sequences, around 6.8% of which appear only once. The sample was PBMCs from the stem cell graft donor, taken from the stem cell graft. These receptor sequences come from a human donor who donated a stem cell graft to a child with Wiskott-Aldrich syndrome. The CDR3 runs from the conserved cysteine through the conserved F or W. The order of the fields is D gene, J gene, V gene, clone size, CDR3 DNA, CDR3 protein. A D gene is named only where the DNA matches it firmly. Clone size is given for some rows only: seen once, a few or many times, or a class if the clone is expanded.

>.|TRBJ1-5|TRBV6-5|many
TGTGCCAGCAGTTACTCCTCAGTCGAGGGCAATCAGCCCCAGCATTTT
CASSYSSVEGNQPQHF
>.|TRBJ2-3|TRBV27|many
TGTGCCACCCGCCGGCGACCCACAGATACGCAGTATTTT
CATRRRPTDTQYF
>.|TRBJ2-5|TRBV7-2|many
TGTGCCAGCAGCTTAGACGGGGGAGTGGAAGAGACCCAGTACTTC
CASSLDGGVEETQYF
>TRBD2|TRBJ2-3|TRBV3-1|few
TGTGCCAGCAGAACGACTAGCGGGACTGGAGATACGCAGTATTTT
CASRTTSGTGDTQYF
>.|TRBJ1-3|TRBV7-8|few
TGTGCCAGCAGCTTAGCGCTCATAGGGAGCTCTGGAAACACCATATATTTT
CASSLALIGSSGNTIYF
>.|TRBJ2-2|TRBV27|many
TGTGCCAGCACCTCCTTTAGGGAGGTAATTGACACCGGGGAGCTGTTTTTT
CASTSFREVIDTGELFF
>TRBD2|TRBJ2-3|TRBV7-2|many
TGTGCCTCAAAACTAGCGGGAAGATCAGATACGCAGTATTTT
CASKLAGRSDTQYF
>.|TRBJ2-1|TRBV7-9|many
TGTGCCAGCAGCTTAGATCTTGAGCAGTTCTTC
CASSLDLEQFF
>.|TRBJ2-2|TRBV12-3/TRBV12-4|many
TGTGCCAGCAGTAAGCCCACCGGGGAGCTGTTTTTT
CASSKPTGELFF
>.|TRBJ2-7|TRBV20-1|.
TGCAGTGCTAGTACGTCTACCTACGAGCAGTACTTC
CSASTSTYEQYF
>TRBD1|TRBJ2-1|TRBV2|.
TGTGCCAGCAGTGACTTGGACAGGGGGCTCAATGAGCAGTTCTTC
CASSDLDRGLNEQFF
>TRBD2|TRBJ2-7|TRBV5-1|many
TGCGCCAGCAGCTTGGGCGGGAGGAGCTCCTACGAGCAGTACTTC
CASSLGGRSSYEQYF
>TRBD1|TRBJ1-2|TRBV7-1|few
TGTGCCAGCAGCTCACTCACGGGACAGCCCGCGGGATACACCTTC
CASSSLTGQPAGYTF
>TRBD2|TRBJ2-1|TRBV2|many
TGTGCCAGCAGTAAACTAGCGGGAGGGTCCTACAATGAGCAGTTCTTC
CASSKLAGGSYNEQFF
>TRBD1|TRBJ1-4|TRBV6-1|many
TGTGCCAGCAGGGACAGGGGCGTCGGAGAACTGTTTTTT
CASRDRGVGELFF
>TRBD1|TRBJ1-2|TRBV12-3/TRBV12-4|many
TGTGCCAGCAGCCTGGGACAGGGGGATGGCTACACCTTC
CASSLGQGDGYTF
>TRBD2|TRBJ2-1|TRBV3-1|few
TGTGCCAGCAGCCAAGATGCCCCCGGACTAGCGGGGCCTAAGTTCTTC
CASSQDAPGLAGPKFF
>.|TRBJ2-4|TRBV30|many
TGTGCCTGGAGTTCTCTAGCCAAAAACATTCAGTACTTC
CAWSSLAKNIQYF
>.|TRBJ1-2|TRBV5-1|few
TGCGCCAGCAGCTTGTACACGAGCTATGGCTACACCTTC
CASSLYTSYGYTF
>.|TRBJ2-7|TRBV19|.
TGTGCCAGTAGTGCCGCAGGTTCCTACGAGCAGTACTTC
CASSAAGSYEQYF
>TRBD1|TRBJ2-2|TRBV4-1|many
TGCGCCAGCAGCCGAGGGACAGGGAACACCGGGGAGCTGTTTTTT
CASSRGTGNTGELFF
>.|TRBJ2-3|TRBV25-1|many
TGTGCCAGCAGCGCCGTTGGTACAGATACGCAGTATTTT
CASSAVGTDTQYF
>.|TRBJ2-2|TRBV5-1|many
TGCGCCACCCAACCCGGGACACCTTACACCGGGGAGCTGTTTTTT
CATQPGTPYTGELFF
>.|TRBJ2-1|TRBV7-6|few
TGTGCCAGCAGCTTAGGGCAGGAGCAGTTCTTC
CASSLGQEQFF
>.|TRBJ2-7|TRBV25-1|.
TGTGCCAGCAGTGAGTCAGGGTCCCTCTACGAGCAGTACTTC
CASSESGSLYEQYF
>.|TRBJ1-2|TRBV20-1|.
TGCAGTGCTAGAGATCGCCCCGGGATTGATTATGGCTACACCTTC
CSARDRPGIDYGYTF
>TRBD1|TRBJ1-1|TRBV5-1|many
TGCGCCAGCAGCTTAGTAGGTACAGGGGGTATTGAAGCTTTCTTT
CASSLVGTGGIEAFF
>.|TRBJ2-5|TRBV4-3|many
TGCGCCAGCAGCCAAGACCCAGAGGAGACCCAGTACTTC
CASSQDPEETQYF
>.|TRBJ1-1|TRBV29-1|many
TGCAGCGTTGAAGGCGGGGGCACTGAAGCTTTCTTT
CSVEGGGTEAFF
>.|TRBJ1-5|TRBV24-1|many
TGTGCCACCAGTGACCCCAATCAGCCCCAGCATTTT
CATSDPNQPQHF
>.|TRBJ2-5|TRBV29-1|many
TGCAGCGTTGATCCCCAGTACTTC
CSVDPQYF
>TRBD1|TRBJ2-2|TRBV6-2/TRBV6-3|few
TGTGCCAGCACGGGACAGGGGTACACCGGGGAGCTGTTTTTT
CASTGQGYTGELFF
>.|TRBJ2-3|TRBV5-1|many
TGTGCCAGCAGCTCATCAGGAAGCACAGATACGCAGTATTTT
CASSSSGSTDTQYF
>.|TRBJ2-5|TRBV12-3/TRBV12-4|many
TGTGCCAGCAGTTTCGGGAAATACGAAAAGACCCAGTACTTC
CASSFGKYEKTQYF
>.|TRBJ1-1|TRBV30|few
TGTGCCTGGAGTGTGGCCCCCCTGAACACTGAAGCTTTCTTT
CAWSVAPLNTEAFF
>.|TRBJ2-1|TRBV24-1|many
TGTGCCACCAGTGAAACTCCCCGAGCGGGCGCCTATGAGCAGTTCTTC
CATSETPRAGAYEQFF
>.|TRBJ2-2|TRBV20-1|many
TGCAGTGCTAGAGGCGGAAACACCGGGGAGCTGTTTTTT
CSARGGNTGELFF
>.|TRBJ1-5|TRBV12-3/TRBV12-4|many
TGTGCCAGCATACGCGGAGGGGGCAATCAGCCCCAGCATTTT
CASIRGGGNQPQHF
>.|TRBJ1-2|TRBV20-1|many
TGCAGTGCCCCGGGCCTCTATGGCTACACCTTC
CSAPGLYGYTF
>.|TRBJ2-6|TRBV3-1|few
TGTGCCAGCAGCCAAGAACGATTGGCTGGGGCCAACGTCCTGACTTTC
CASSQERLAGANVLTF
>.|TRBJ1-5|TRBV6-4|many
TGTGCCAGCAGTGATGAGGGAGGTCAGCCCCAGCATTTT
CASSDEGGQPQHF
>.|TRBJ2-1|TRBV11-2|many
TGTGCCAGCAGCTTAGCTTTCCATGAGCAGTTCTTC
CASSLAFHEQFF
>.|TRBJ1-1|TRBV5-1|many
TGCGCCAGCAGCTTGGGACACACTGAAGCTTTCTTT
CASSLGHTEAFF
>TRBD1|TRBJ2-2|TRBV5-1|many
TGCGCCAGCAGCTTGGACAGGGGGAACACCGGGGAGCTGTTTTTT
CASSLDRGNTGELFF
>.|TRBJ1-2|TRBV5-6|many
TGTGCCAGCAGCTTGCCACACAGCGGTCCCCATGGCTACACCTTC
CASSLPHSGPHGYTF
>TRBD1|TRBJ1-1|TRBV10-2|many
TGCGCCAGCAGTGAGTGGACAGGGGGACTAAACACTGAAGCTTTCTTT
CASSEWTGGLNTEAFF